One sample yielded the 28 T cell receptor beta chains listed below, sequenced in a study of control samples from healthy donors and cancer patients. Clones were sequenced by immunoSEQ multiplex PCR, and TCRdb holds only the in-frame ones, with some missing. The sample shows some 79,000 clones, over 75% of them seen only once. Source material: blood. These receptors all stem from a woman between 50 and 59 years old in good health.

J is TRBJ1-1 and V is TRBV11-1, with D possibly TRBD1 on 5 matching bases. The CDR3 consists of 12 residues. V dropped 5 bases and J dropped 3 bases, with 7 bases sitting between them. Germline CDR1 is SGHAT and CDR2 is FQDESV (reference sequence). The CDR3 loop is CASSAGHTEAFF. CDR3 nucleotides: TGTGCCAGCAGCGCGGGACACACTGAAGCTTTCTTT.

The chain links TRBV3-1 (or the pseudogene TRBV3-2) to TRBJ1-1, with TRBD1 matching over 7 bases. Germline CDR1 LGHDT, CDR2 YNNKEL (reference sequence). CDR3 size: 13 residues. The V and J ends lost 3 bases and 5 bases, in that order; junction bases with no gene match: 3. CDR3 loop: CASSQGQSTEAFF. The CDR3 DNA sequence: TGTGCCAGCAGCCAGGGACAGTCAACTGAAGCTTTCTTT.

The chain carries TRBV7-2 and TRBJ2-7, with 8 bases that match TRBD1. The V gene end was trimmed by 5 bases and the J gene end by 3 bases; junction bases not matched to a gene: 3. The germline CDR1 and CDR2 sequences are SGHTA and FQGNSA. CDR3 length equals 13 residues. CDR3 region: CASSLGQVYEQYF. As DNA, the CDR3 is TGTGCCAGCAGCCTGGGACAGGTCTACGAGCAGTACTTC.

The V call is TRBV30, the J call TRBJ1-6; 8 bases match TRBD1. Germline V CDR1 and CDR2: GTSNPN, SVGIG (reference sequence). This CDR3 has 15 amino acids. The ends lost 0 bases at V and 5 bases at J; junction bases unmatched: 3. CDR3 amino acids: CAWSVLDRDNSPLHF. CDR3 sequence (DNA): TGTGCCTGGAGTGTTCTGGACAGGGATAATTCACCCCTCCACTTT.

CDR3 amino acids: CASSFGLAGGPYNEQFF. The CDR3 region has the DNA TGCGCCAGCAGCTTTGGACTAGCGGGAGGGCCCTACAATGAGCAGTTCTTC. The chain joins TRBV5-1 to TRBJ2-1; 15 bases match TRBD2. The length of the CDR3 is 17 residues. The V and J ends lost 2 bases and 2 bases, in that order; junction bases with no gene match: 2. Germline values: CDR1 SGHRS, CDR2 YFSETQ.

The chain links TRBV5-4 to TRBJ1-2, with 8 bases matching TRBD1. Germline V gene lookup returns CDR1 SGHNT and CDR2 YYREEE (reference sequence). V lost 1 base and J lost 2; bases outside the gene matches: 1. There are 14 residues in the CDR3. The CDR3 DNA follows: TGTGCCAGCAGCTTGCAGGGGGCAAACTATGGCTACACCTTC. Translated: CASSLQGANYGYTF.

The rearrangement joins TRBV30 to TRBJ1-5; D gene ambiguous. The CDR3 spans 13 residues. The germline V gene has CDR1 GTSNPN and CDR2 SVGIG (reference sequence). V gave up 4 bases and J gave up 5 bases, with 12 bases separating them. This chain's CDR3 is CAWTLGPDQPQHF. The CDR3, as DNA: TGTGCCTGGACCCTCGGCCCTGATCAGCCCCAGCATTTT.

The chain combines TRBV29-1 with TRBJ2-6; no definite D call. The CDR3 extends over 13 amino acids. V was cut by 0 bases and J by 0 bases, with 0 bases left in between. Germline V gene data show CDR1 as SQVTM and CDR2 as ANQGSEA. CDR3 protein: CSVEDSGANVLTF. In DNA, the CDR3 is TGCAGCGTTGAAGACTCTGGGGCCAACGTCCTGACTTTC. The full variable domain, with the rest looked up from reference TRBV29-1 and TRBJ2-6, is SAVISQKPSRDICQRGTSLTIQCQVDSQVTMMFWYRQQPGQSLTLIATANQGSEATYESGFVIDKFPISRPNLTFSTLTVSNMSPEDSSIYLCSVEDSGANVLTFGAGSRLTVL.

The chain couples TRBV10-3 to TRBJ1-4; the match to TRBD1 covers 8 bases. The CDR3 is made up of 15 amino acids. J lost 8 bases, V lost 6 bases, and 11 bases had no gene match. Germline lookup yields CDR1 ENHRY and CDR2 SYGVKD. The CDR3 spells CAIRQGQGVEEKLFF. CDR3 DNA sequence: TGTGCCATCAGACAAGGACAGGGTGTAGAAGAAAAACTGTTTTTT.

The chain carries TRBV11-2 and TRBJ1-3, with D unresolved. In germline, CDR1 is SGHAT, CDR2 FQNNGV. This CDR3 is 13 amino acids long. Between the trimmed V and J ends, which lost 5 bases and 0 bases, there was a span of 5 bases. The CDR3: CASSTYSGNTIYF. CDR3 nucleotides: TGTGCCAGCAGCACTTACTCTGGAAACACCATATATTTT.

J is TRBJ2-1 and V is TRBV5-1; the match to TRBD2 covers 9 bases. This CDR3 has 15 residues. V gave up 0 bases and J gave up 6 bases; unmatched junction bases: 4. Germline-derived CDR1 and CDR2 are SGHRS and YFSETQ. The DNA for the CDR3 is TGCGCCAGCAGCTTGGTAGCGGGAGCCCCCAATGAGCAGTTCTTC. Residues: CASSLVAGAPNEQFF.

Only one count was recorded for this clone. The chain is built from TRBV28 and TRBJ2-1, with 9 bases that match TRBD2. J gave up 0 bases and V 6 bases, and 9 bases lay outside the gene matches. This CDR3 has 17 amino acids. Germline V gives CDR1 MDHEN, CDR2 SYDVKM. As DNA, the CDR3 is TGTGCCAGCAGGCCTCGGACTAGCGCCAACTCCTACAATGAGCAGTTCTTC. Its protein is CASRPRTSANSYNEQFF.

The chain employs TRBV6-6 and TRBJ1-1; D is unclear. Germline assignment: CDR1 MNHNY and CDR2 SVGAGI (reference sequence). The CDR3 sequence is 14 residues long. V lost 6 bases to trimming and J lost 1 base, with 12 bases between them. The CDR3 coding sequence is TGTGCCAGCAGGGACCTTGGTGGGAACACTGAAGCTTTCTTT. This gives the protein CASRDLGGNTEAFF.

V gene TRBV27 combines with J gene TRBJ1-1; 11 bases agree with TRBD1. The length of the CDR3 is 15 residues. The ends lost 6 bases at V and 5 bases at J; junction bases unmatched: 8. Germline V gene sequence: CDR1 MNHEY, CDR2 SMNVEV (reference sequence). CDR3 protein: CASSRGTGGITEAFF. CDR3 in DNA: TGTGCCAGCAGCCGTGGGACAGGGGGTATTACTGAAGCTTTCTTT.

The V and J genes are TRBV7-6 and TRBJ2-7, with no clear D. Germline V gives CDR1 SGHVS, CDR2 FNYEAQ. The CDR3 runs 15 residues. Trimming shortened V by 1 base and J by 6 bases, and 16 bases separated the two germline ends. CDR3 DNA: TGTGCCAGCAGCTTAGACTCCCTCGTCGGTGTCGAGCAGTACTTC. Translating gives CASSLDSLVGVEQYF. The variable domain in full, completed from reference TRBV7-6 and TRBJ2-7, reads GAGVSQSPRYKVTKRGQDVALRCDPISGHVSLYWYRQALGQGPEFLTYFNYEAQQDKSGLPNDRFSAERPEGSISTLTIQRTEQRDSAMYRCASSLDSLVGVEQYFGPGTRLTVT.

The chain has TRBV30 and TRBJ1-5; perhaps TRBD1 as D (5 bases). The germline V and J ends were trimmed by 5 bases and 4 bases, with 15 bases remaining between them. CDR3 length: 14 amino acids. Per the germline V gene, CDR1 is GTSNPN and CDR2 is SVGIG (reference sequence). In DNA, the CDR3 is TGTGCCTGGGGAGCGGGGGGTAAGAATCAGCCCCAGCATTTT. It yields the protein CAWGAGGKNQPQHF.

The chain links TRBV7-2 to TRBJ2-1, with D perhaps TRBD2 (6 bases). V lost 0 bases to trimming and J lost 6 bases, with 18 bases between them. The CDR3 has 17 residues. CDR1 is SGHTA, CDR2 FQGNSA, per germline. The CDR3 nucleotides are TGTGCCAGCAGCTTAGCGCTTGGAGGGCCGCTATCCAATGAGCAGTTCTTC. It is translated as CASSLALGGPLSNEQFF.

In DNA form, the CDR3 reads TGTGCCAGCAGCGTAGGGGGACAGGAAAATTCACCCCTCCACTTT. This encodes CASSVGGQENSPLHF. The chain combines TRBV9 with TRBJ1-6; 8 bases fit TRBD1. The CDR3 length is 15 residues. CDR1 and CDR2 from the germline V gene are SGDLS and YYNGEE. V trimming: 0 bases; J trimming: 7 bases; junction bases outside the gene matches: 3.

This chain links TRBV12-5 with TRBJ2-7; TRBD1 matches at 9 bases. The CDR3 consists of 14 residues. Germline lookup yields CDR1 LGHNT and CDR2 FRNRAP. Trimming cost V 5 bases and J 1 base; bases outside gene matches: 3. The CDR3 spells CASGPGQGSYEQYF. CDR3 nucleotide sequence: TGTGCTAGTGGTCCGGGACAGGGATCCTACGAGCAGTACTTC.

The chain couples TRBV27 to TRBJ2-7; 7 bases fit TRBD2. This CDR3 is built from 15 residues. From germline, CDR1 is MNHEY and CDR2 SMNVEV (reference sequence). V shed 5 bases, J shed 2 bases, and the junction held 9 bases outside the gene matches. The CDR3 DNA reads as TGTGCCAGCAGTCGGACCCCTAGCGGTACCTACGAGCAGTACTTC. Translating it yields CASSRTPSGTYEQYF.

The chain carries TRBV3-1 (or the pseudogene TRBV3-2) and TRBJ2-3; tentatively, D is TRBD1 (6 bases). Germline CDR1 is LGHDT and CDR2 is YNNKEL (reference sequence). Trimming removed 6 bases at V and 1 base at J, with 8 bases between. The CDR3 spans 13 residues. CDR3 sequence: CASRYRGTDTQYF. CDR3 in DNA: TGTGCCAGCAGGTACAGGGGCACAGATACGCAGTATTTT.

The chain combines TRBV7-9 with TRBJ2-3, with 12 bases identical to TRBD2. Trimming removed 4 bases from V and 5 bases from J; junction bases left unmatched: 16. Germline loops: CDR1 SEHNR, CDR2 FQNEAQ (reference sequence). CDR3 length: 19 amino acids. The CDR3 region has the DNA TGTGCCAGCAGCTCCCGAGCGGAGACTAGCGGGAGAAAGGGAGATACGCAGTATTTT. It encodes CASSSRAETSGRKGDTQYF. The full variable domain, its missing parts supplied by reference TRBV7-9 and TRBJ2-3, is DTGVSQNPRHKITKRGQNVTFRCDPISEHNRLYWYRQTLGQGPEFLTYFQNEAQLEKSRLLSDRFSAERPKGSFSTLEIQRTEQGDSAMYLCASSSRAETSGRKGDTQYFGPGTRLTVL.

The chain is built from TRBV2 and TRBJ1-5; tentative D call: TRBD1 (6 bases). Between the trimmed V and J ends, which lost 1 base and 1 base, there was a span of 11 bases. CDR3 size: 16 residues. The germline gives CDR1 SNHLY, CDR2 FYNNEI. The CDR3 sequence is CASSEGSGESNQPQHF. The CDR3 nucleotides are TGTGCCAGCAGTGAAGGTTCAGGGGAGAGCAATCAGCCCCAGCATTTT.

This chain links TRBV27 with TRBJ2-1; tentative D call: TRBD1 (6 bases). The CDR3 consists of 13 residues. The germline V and J ends were trimmed by 6 bases and 6 bases, with 12 bases remaining between them. From germline, CDR1 is MNHEY and CDR2 SMNVEV (reference sequence). The CDR3 bases are TGTGCCAGCAGGCGTACAGGGTTCAATGAGCAGTTCTTC. Encoded protein: CASRRTGFNEQFF.

The chain is built from TRBV3-1 (or the pseudogene TRBV3-2) and TRBJ1-5, with 7 bases matching TRBD1. This CDR3 is built from 14 residues. The V gene's germline CDR1 is LGHDT and CDR2 YNNKEL (reference sequence). After removal of 4 bases from V and 2 bases from J, the junction contained 2 bases not matched to a gene. CDR3 amino acids: CASSRTGGNQPQHF. For the CDR3, the DNA is TGTGCCAGCAGCCGAACAGGGGGCAATCAGCCCCAGCATTTT.

V is TRBV27 and J is TRBJ1-5; 11 bases match TRBD1. The CDR3 length is 18 residues. CDR1 is MNHEY, CDR2 SMNVEV, per germline (reference sequence). The junction had 10 bases not matched to a gene; V was cut back by 4 bases and J by 2 bases. The CDR3 protein is CASSSISDRGLGNQPQHF. CDR3 in DNA: TGTGCCAGCAGTTCCATCTCGGACAGGGGGCTTGGCAATCAGCCCCAGCATTTT.

The chain uses TRBV27 and TRBJ2-1, with unresolved D. V was cut by 10 bases and J by 3 bases, with 13 bases left in between. The CDR3 consists of 13 residues. Germline V CDR1 and CDR2: MNHEY, SMNVEV (reference sequence). The CDR3 DNA follows: TGTGCCACCCCTGGGCGAATCTACAATGAGCAGTTCTTC. It translates to CATPGRIYNEQFF.

The chain has TRBV2 and TRBJ2-5; 11 nucleotides agree with TRBD1. The trim removed 1 base at V and 4 bases at J, leaving 2 bases unmatched. Germline V CDR1 and CDR2: SNHLY, FYNNEI. The CDR3 runs 15 residues. CDR3 residues: CASSEEGQGVETQYF. Written as DNA, the CDR3 is TGTGCCAGCAGTGAAGAGGGACAGGGGGTAGAGACCCAGTACTTC.